What follows is one T cell receptor beta chain and its context. The data were obtained in a study of blood T cell repertoires in COVID-19. Overall study context: There were acute and convalescent COVID-19 samples, and they came from the United States, Italy and Spain.

Produced via immunoSEQ multiplex PCR; TCRdb's table is partial and in-frame only. The sample has under 200,000 clones, around nine tenths seen once. Sequences were obtained from peripheral blood. This clonotype was sampled from a man between 65 and 85 years old with acute or convalescent COVID-19.

This CDR3 reads CASSYEVEQFF. In DNA form, the CDR3 reads TGTGCCAGCAGTTACGAGGTTGAGCAGTTCTTC. The chain carries TRBV6-2 or TRBV6-3 and TRBJ2-1; no reliable D call. Trimming removed 2 bases from V and 9 bases from J, with 5 bases in between. The CDR3 covers 11 residues. Germline CDR1 reads MNHEY; CDR2 reads SVGEGT.